The clone carrying this T cell receptor (beta chain) was seen more than once but under ten times. CDR1 and CDR2 (germline): SGHAT, FQNNGV. With V trimmed by 4 bases and J by 6 bases, 17 bases remained unmatched. This CDR3 spans 17 amino acids. MiXCR, applied by TCRdb to the RT-PCR reads, yields one record per CDR3 protein. The sample shows hundreds of thousands of distinct CDR3 sequences, around 14% of them seen only once. This chain joins TRBV11-2 and TRBJ1-2; TRBD1 matches at 7 bases. Specimen: memory CD4+ T cells from blood. This receptor was obtained from a female donor in good health, serving as a healthy control. The CDR3 DNA follows: TGTGCCAGCAGCTCAACGCTCGGACAGGCGTCGCAGGATGGCTACACCTTC. Encoded protein: CASSSTLGQASQDGYTF.